This TCR beta chain stems from a study of technical replicates of blood from a handful of donors. Data came from immunoSEQ multiplex PCR; TCRdb stores just in-frame clones and leaves some out. Among tens of thousands of clones listed, 91% were seen once. The CDR3 consists of 14 residues. V was pared by 5 bases and J by 0 bases, with 8 bases between. Germline values: CDR1 MNHEY, CDR2 SMNVEV (reference sequence). The sequenced material came from T cells isolated from PBMCs. This receptor was taken from a human donor in good health. Some clones in this sample may be carry-over from other donors' samples. V and J are TRBV27 and TRBJ1-3; tentative D call: TRBD1 (6 bases). The CDR3 DNA sequence: TGTGCCAGCAGTCTGGACAGCTCTGGAAACACCATATATTTT. Residues: CASSLDSSGNTIYF.